This entry features one T cell receptor beta chain sequence. Its target is unknown. This CDR3 has 20 residues. The data derive from a study of T cells expressing NK-cell markers. Looking at the study overall: It was sorted CD3+CD56+NKG2C+, CD3+CD56+NKG2C- and CD3+CD56-NKG2C+ T cells that supplied the TCR beta repertoires.

Reprocessing the 5' RACE reads, TCRdb reports a single entry for every CDR3 protein and omits DNA. Recorded for this sample: over 150,000 distinct CDR3 sequences. Whole-study findings and limits: Of the CD8+ T cells in more than five donors, about 1.0-7.5% belonged to dominant NKG2C+ clonotypes. These same clonotypes (in a handful of donors) also led the CD3+CD56-NKG2C+ fraction. HCMV specificity of the expanded NKG2C+ T cell clones stayed unclear.

J is TRBJ2-1 and V is TRBV12-3 or TRBV12-4; the TCRdb D gene call, TRBD1, has no DNA to confirm it. Sequencing input: blood T cells: a sorted CD56 or NKG2C T cell subset, CD4+ or CD8+ T cells, or bulk PBMC T cells (not recorded which). This clonotype originated in a woman aged 50 to 60 in good health. This chain's CDR3 is CASSSPGQLDLAYSYNEQFF.